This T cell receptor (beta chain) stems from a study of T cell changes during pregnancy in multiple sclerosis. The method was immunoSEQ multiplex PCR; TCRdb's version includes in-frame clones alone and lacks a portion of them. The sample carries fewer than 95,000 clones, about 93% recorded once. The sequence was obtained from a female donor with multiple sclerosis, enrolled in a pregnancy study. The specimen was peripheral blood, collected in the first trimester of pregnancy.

DNA for the CDR3: TGTGCCAGCAGTTACTCGACAGGGAAGGAAAAACTGTTTTTT. Translating gives CASSYSTGKEKLFF. The chain uses TRBV6-5 and TRBJ1-4; 7 nucleotides agree with TRBD1. Trimming removed 0 bases from V and 8 bases from J; junction bases left unmatched: 3. There are 14 residues in the CDR3. In germline, CDR1 is MNHEY, CDR2 SVGAGI.